This T cell receptor (beta chain) comes out of a study of blood T cell repertoires in COVID-19. The wider study: From T cells, B-cell-depleted T cells, or PBMCs came the material, which was cDNA or gDNA.

Data came from immunoSEQ multiplex PCR; TCRdb stores just in-frame clones and leaves some out. The sample includes 180,000 or so clones, 70% to 90% of them seen just once. V was pared by 5 bases and J by 10 bases, with 16 bases of the junction left unmatched. The CDR3 consists of 16 residues. CDR1 and CDR2 (germline): SNHLY, FYNNEI. The rearrangement uses TRBV2 and TRBJ2-1, with TRBD1 identical over 8 bases. Sequencing was carried out using peripheral blood. The sequence derives from a human donor with active or convalescent COVID-19. The donor label of this sample is uncertain. The CDR3, as DNA: TGTGCCAGCAGTTTCACAGGGGGTAACAAGGCTGGGGAGCAGTTCTTC. Encoded protein: CASSFTGGNKAGEQFF.